The 5 T cell receptor beta chains in this list originate from one sample, sequenced in a study of OX40 agonist ivuxolimab in advanced cancers. Produced via immunoSEQ multiplex PCR; TCRdb's table is partial and in-frame only. The sample gives about 46,000 clones, roughly nine tenths of which show up once; about 48% is in the top ten. Sample: CD4+ or CD8+ T cells sorted from blood, taken in a trial of the OX40 agonist ivuxolimab. The receptor source for this set is an adult with an advanced solid tumor such as melanoma, head and neck, liver or kidney cancer.

The rearrangement uses TRBV11-3 and TRBJ1-1; no reliable D call. Germline V gene lookup returns CDR1 SGHNT and CDR2 YENEEA. There are 17 residues in the CDR3. V lost 5 bases, J lost 5 bases, and 24 bases lay in between. In DNA, the CDR3 is TGTGCCAGCAGCCCACTAGGTGGAGGTTGGCCTTCAACTGAAGCTTTCTTT. Encoded protein: CASSPLGGGWPSTEAFF. Full variable domain (rest looked up from reference TRBV11-3 and TRBJ1-1): EAGVVQSPRYKIIEKKQPVAFWCNPISGHNTLYWYLQNLGQGPELLIRYENEEAVDDSQLPKDRFSAERLKGVDSTLKIQPAELGDSAVYLCASSPLGGGWPSTEAFFGQGTRLTVV.

In this sample, this clone turned up once. The chain carries TRBV25-1 and TRBJ2-1; 13 bases fit TRBD2. Looked up from germline, CDR1 is MGHDK and CDR2 is SYGVNS. The CDR3 is made up of 15 amino acids. V lost 4 bases, J lost 5 bases, and 2 bases stayed unmatched. The CDR3 nucleotides are TGTGCCAGCAGTGGCGGGACTAGCGGGAACAATGAGCAGTTCTTC. Translation: CASSGGTSGNNEQFF. The variable domain in full, completed from reference TRBV25-1 and TRBJ2-1, reads EADIYQTPRYLVIGTGKKITLECSQTMGHDKMYWYQQDPGMELHLIHYSYGVNSTEKGDLSSESTVSRIRTEHFPLTLESARPSHTSQYLCASSGGTSGNNEQFFGPGTRLTVL.

This rearrangement joins TRBV9 to TRBJ2-5, with 13 bases identical to TRBD2. The CDR3 is 16 residues long. Germline V CDR1 and CDR2: SGDLS, YYNGEE. Germline trimming cut 3 bases from V and 5 bases from J; bases unmatched to any gene: 7. CDR3 sequence reads: CASSEGGLAGRETQYF. The CDR3 nucleotides read TGTGCCAGCAGCGAGGGGGGACTAGCGGGAAGGGAGACCCAGTACTTC. The variable domain in full, completed from reference TRBV9 and TRBJ2-5, reads DSGVTQTPKHLITATGQRVTLRCSPRSGDLSVYWYQQSLDQGLQFLIQYYNGEERAKGNILERFSAQQFPDLHSELNLSSLELGDSALYFCASSEGGLAGRETQYFGPGTRLLVL.

The chain recombines TRBV2 with TRBJ2-4, with D unclear. V was pared by 7 bases and J by 0 bases, with 16 bases between. The CDR3 runs to 16 residues. Germline V gene sequence: CDR1 SNHLY, CDR2 FYNNEI. In DNA form, the CDR3 reads TGTGCCAGCATGGATAACATAGATCTAGCCAAAAACATTCAGTACTTC. Its translation is CASMDNIDLAKNIQYF.

The V call is TRBV2, the J call TRBJ2-3; TRBD1 aligns across 8 bases. The CDR3 is 16 amino acids. Unmatched junction bases numbered 13, after V lost 7 bases and J lost 4 bases. Per germline, CDR1 SNHLY and CDR2 FYNNEI. DNA of the CDR3: TGTGCCAGCAACACACGGACAGGGACTTATGCAGATACGCAGTATTTT. Its translation is CASNTRTGTYADTQYF.